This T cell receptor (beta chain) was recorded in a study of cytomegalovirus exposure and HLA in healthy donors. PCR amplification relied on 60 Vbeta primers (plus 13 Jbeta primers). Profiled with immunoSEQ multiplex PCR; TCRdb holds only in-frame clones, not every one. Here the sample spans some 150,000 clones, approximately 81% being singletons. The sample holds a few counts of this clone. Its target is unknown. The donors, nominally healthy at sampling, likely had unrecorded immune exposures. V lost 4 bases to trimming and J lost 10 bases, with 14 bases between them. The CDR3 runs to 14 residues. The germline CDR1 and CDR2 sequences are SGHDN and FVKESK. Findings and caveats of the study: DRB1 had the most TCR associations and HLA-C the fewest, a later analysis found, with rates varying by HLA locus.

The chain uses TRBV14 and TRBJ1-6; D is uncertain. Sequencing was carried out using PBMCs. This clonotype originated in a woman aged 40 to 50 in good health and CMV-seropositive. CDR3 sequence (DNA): TGTGCCAGCAGCCCTAATAGGAGGAGCTCACCCCTCCACTTT. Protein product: CASSPNRRSSPLHF. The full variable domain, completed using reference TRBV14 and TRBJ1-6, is EAGVTQFPSHSVIEKGQTVTLRCDPISGHDNLYWYRRVMGKEIKFLLHFVKESKQDESGMPNNRFLAERTGGTYSTLKVQPAELEDSGVYFCASSPNRRSSPLHFGNGTRLTVT.